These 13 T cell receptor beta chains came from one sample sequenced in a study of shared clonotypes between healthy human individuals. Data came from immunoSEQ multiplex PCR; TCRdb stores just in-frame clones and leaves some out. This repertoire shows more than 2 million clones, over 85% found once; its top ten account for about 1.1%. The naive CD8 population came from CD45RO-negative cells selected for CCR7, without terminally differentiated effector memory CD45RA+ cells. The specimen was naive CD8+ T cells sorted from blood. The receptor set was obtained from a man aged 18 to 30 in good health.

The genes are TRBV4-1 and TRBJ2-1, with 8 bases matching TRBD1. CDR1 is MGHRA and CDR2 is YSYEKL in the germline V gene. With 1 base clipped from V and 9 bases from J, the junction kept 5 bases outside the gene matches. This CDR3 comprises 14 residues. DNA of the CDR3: TGCGCCAGCAGCCAAGGACAGGGGAGGTTTGAGCAGTTCTTC. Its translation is CASSQGQGRFEQFF.

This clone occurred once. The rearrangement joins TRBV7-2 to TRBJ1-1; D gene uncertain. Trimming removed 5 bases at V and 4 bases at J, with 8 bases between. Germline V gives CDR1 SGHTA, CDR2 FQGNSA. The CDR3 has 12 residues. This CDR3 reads CASSDNPTEAFF. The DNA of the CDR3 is TGTGCCAGCAGCGACAACCCCACTGAAGCTTTCTTT. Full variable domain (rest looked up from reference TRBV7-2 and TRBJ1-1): GAGVSQSPSNKVTEKGKDVELRCDPISGHTALYWYRQSLGQGLEFLIYFQGNSAPDKSGLPSDRFSAERTGGSVSTLTIQRTQQEDSAVYLCASSDNPTEAFFGQGTRLTVV.

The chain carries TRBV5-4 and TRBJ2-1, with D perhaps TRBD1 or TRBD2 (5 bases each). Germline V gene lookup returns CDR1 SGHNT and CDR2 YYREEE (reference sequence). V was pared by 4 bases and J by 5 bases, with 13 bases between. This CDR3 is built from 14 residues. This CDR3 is CASSPLGGDNEQFF. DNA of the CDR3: TGTGCCAGCAGCCCCCTTGGGGGAGACAATGAGCAGTTCTTC.

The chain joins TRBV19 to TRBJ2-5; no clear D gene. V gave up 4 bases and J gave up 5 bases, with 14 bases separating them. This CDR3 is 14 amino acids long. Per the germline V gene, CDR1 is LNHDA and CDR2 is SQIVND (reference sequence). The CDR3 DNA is TGTGCCAGTAGTACCCTTTACAGCCGGGAGACCCAGTACTTC. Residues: CASSTLYSRETQYF. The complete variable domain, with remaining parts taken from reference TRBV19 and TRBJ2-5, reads DGGITQSPKYLFRKEGQNVTLSCEQNLNHDAMYWYRQDPGQGLRLIYYSQIVNDFQKGDIAEGYSVSREKKESFPLTVTSAQKNPTAFYLCASSTLYSRETQYFGPGTRLLVL.

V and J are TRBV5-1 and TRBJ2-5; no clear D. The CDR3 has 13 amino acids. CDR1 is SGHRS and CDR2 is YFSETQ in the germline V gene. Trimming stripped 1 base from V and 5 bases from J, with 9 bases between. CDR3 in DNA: TGCGCCAGCAGCTTGAGTGGAGACGAGACCCAGTACTTC. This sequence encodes CASSLSGDETQYF.

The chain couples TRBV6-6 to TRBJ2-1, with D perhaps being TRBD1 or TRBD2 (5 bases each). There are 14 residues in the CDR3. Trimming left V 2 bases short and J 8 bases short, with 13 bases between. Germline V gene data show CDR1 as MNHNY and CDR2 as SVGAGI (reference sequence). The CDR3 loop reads CASSYLGEGDEQFF. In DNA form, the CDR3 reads TGTGCCAGCAGTTACCTGGGGGAAGGGGATGAGCAGTTCTTC.

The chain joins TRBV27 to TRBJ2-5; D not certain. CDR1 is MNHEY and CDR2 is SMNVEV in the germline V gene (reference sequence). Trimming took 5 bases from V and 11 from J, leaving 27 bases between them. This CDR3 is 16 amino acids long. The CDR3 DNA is TGTGCCAGCAGTCCCGCTAGGACGAACTCCTACAATGAGCAGTACTTC. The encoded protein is CASSPARTNSYNEQYF.

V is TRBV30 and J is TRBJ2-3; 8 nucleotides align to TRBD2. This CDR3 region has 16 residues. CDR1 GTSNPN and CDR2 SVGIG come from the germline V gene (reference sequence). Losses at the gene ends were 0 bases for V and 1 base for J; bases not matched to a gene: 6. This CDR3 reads CAWSVDGSGGTDTQYF. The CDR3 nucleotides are TGTGCCTGGAGTGTAGATGGTAGCGGGGGCACAGATACGCAGTATTTT.

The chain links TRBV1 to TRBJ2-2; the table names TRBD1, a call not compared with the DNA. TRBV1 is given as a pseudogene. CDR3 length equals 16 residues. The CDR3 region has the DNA TGCACCAGCAAATCCAATACAGGGCACTTCACCGGGGAGCTGTTTTTT. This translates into CTSKSNTGHFTGELFF.

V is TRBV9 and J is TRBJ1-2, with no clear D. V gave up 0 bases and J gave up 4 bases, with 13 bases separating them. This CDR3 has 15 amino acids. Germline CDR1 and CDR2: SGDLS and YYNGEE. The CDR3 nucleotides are TGTGCCAGCAGCGTAGCCGCCTCGTTCCCCTATGGCTACACCTTC. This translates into CASSVAASFPYGYTF.

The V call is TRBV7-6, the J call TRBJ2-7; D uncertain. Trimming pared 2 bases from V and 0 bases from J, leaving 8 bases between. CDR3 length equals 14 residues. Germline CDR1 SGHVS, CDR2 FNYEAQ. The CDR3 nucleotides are TGTGCCAGCAGCTTAACGCGTTTCTCCTACGAGCAGTACTTC. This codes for CASSLTRFSYEQYF. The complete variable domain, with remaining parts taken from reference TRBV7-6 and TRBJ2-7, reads GAGVSQSPRYKVTKRGQDVALRCDPISGHVSLYWYRQALGQGPEFLTYFNYEAQQDKSGLPNDRFSAERPEGSISTLTIQRTEQRDSAMYRCASSLTRFSYEQYFGPGTRLTVT.

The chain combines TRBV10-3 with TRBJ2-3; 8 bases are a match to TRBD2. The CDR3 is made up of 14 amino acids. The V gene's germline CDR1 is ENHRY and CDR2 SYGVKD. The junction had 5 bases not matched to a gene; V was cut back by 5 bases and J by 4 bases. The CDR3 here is CAISPGLVADTQYF. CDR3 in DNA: TGTGCCATCAGTCCGGGACTAGTGGCAGATACGCAGTATTTT.

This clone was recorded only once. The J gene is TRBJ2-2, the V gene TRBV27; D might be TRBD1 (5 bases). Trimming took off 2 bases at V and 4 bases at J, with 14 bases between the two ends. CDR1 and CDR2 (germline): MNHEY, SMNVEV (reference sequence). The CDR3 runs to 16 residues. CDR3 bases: TGTGCCAGCAGTTTAATGGGGCCGACCTCCACCGGGGAGCTGTTTTTT. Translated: CASSLMGPTSTGELFF.